The T cell receptor beta chain described here comes from a study of CD8+ T cells in alopecia areata. As for treatment: oral pan-JAK inhibitor, 5-10 mg twice daily. The germline CDR1 and CDR2 sequences are SQVTM and ANQGSEA. The CDR3 totals 12 residues. With 3 bases removed from V and 4 bases from J, the gap between germline ends came to 9 bases. The authors extracted RNA and reverse transcribed it into cDNA as the sequencing template. The method was immunoSEQ multiplex PCR; TCRdb's version includes in-frame clones alone and lacks a portion of them. Of 170,000 or so clones listed, roughly 50% are singletons.

Specimen: CD8+ T cells sorted from blood, collected at week 24, from a patient treated with tofacitinib. This chain connects TRBV29-1 to TRBJ1-2; no firm D call. The sequence was obtained from a human donor with alopecia areata. The CDR3 is CSVDSSVYGYTF. CDR3 DNA: TGCAGCGTTGATAGTTCGGTCTATGGCTACACCTTC.